Presented here are 18 T cell receptor beta chains from one specimen sequenced in a study of Graves' ophthalmopathy and Graves' hyperthyroidism. Amplified material comprised TCR beta CDR3 regions derived from RNA transcripts. Second-round multiplex PCR came after first-round RT-PCR with HTBI primers. TCRdb passed the multiplex PCR reads through MiXCR, listing each CDR3 protein once. Of roughly 160,000 distinct CDR3 sequences in the sample, about two fifths were seen once. Material for sequencing was peripheral blood. These TCRs come from a man aged 25-40 years with Graves' ophthalmopathy.

This clonotype was found many times. The genes are TRBV12-3 or TRBV12-4 and TRBJ2-5; D possibly matches TRBD1 or TRBD2 (5 bases each). The CDR3 sequence is 18 residues long. V lost 1 base to trimming and J lost 1 base, with 19 bases between them. The chain's CDR3 is CASSLGFSVTEGQETQYF. Here the CDR3 DNA reads TGTGCCAGCAGTTTAGGGTTTAGCGTGACAGAGGGCCAAGAGACCCAGTACTTC.

The V gene is TRBV7-2, the J gene TRBJ2-5; no definite D call. CDR3 size: 15 residues. V was pared by 1 base and J by 0 bases, with 9 bases between. The V gene's germline CDR1 is SGHTA and CDR2 FQGNSA. In DNA form, the CDR3 reads TGTGCCAGCAGCTTAGGCCAGTCCTACCAAGAGACCCAGTACTTC. It translates to CASSLGQSYQETQYF.

The rearrangement joins TRBV6-5 to TRBJ1-6; D is perhaps TRBD1 (5 bases). Germline V gene lookup returns CDR1 MNHEY and CDR2 SVGAGI. Trimming removed 7 bases from V and 15 bases from J, with 19 bases in between. The CDR3 has 13 residues. The CDR3 region has the DNA TGTGCCAGCACGTCAACAGGTAGAATTCACCTCCACTTT. This codes for CASTSTGRIHLHF.

This clonotype was picked up many times. The CDR3 nucleotides are TGTGCCAGCAGTTTATTGGCAGATCTAGCCAAAAACATTCAGTACTTC. It specifies CASSLLADLAKNIQYF. The rearrangement links TRBV27 to TRBJ2-4, with D unclear. Looked up from germline, CDR1 is MNHEY and CDR2 is SMNVEV (reference sequence). The CDR3 runs to 16 residues. V lost 1 base to trimming and J lost 0 bases, with 10 bases between them.

This clonotype has ten or more counts. The J gene is TRBJ2-7, the V gene TRBV7-2; D gene ambiguous. The CDR3 has 11 residues. Germline CDR1 reads SGHTA; CDR2 reads FQGNSA. Trimming pared 5 bases from V and 0 bases from J, leaving 2 bases between. CDR3 protein: CASSHSYEQYF. In DNA, the CDR3 is TGTGCCAGCAGCCACTCCTACGAGCAGTACTTC.

This rearrangement joins TRBV27 to TRBJ1-2; D not certain. This CDR3 comprises 12 residues. V was shortened by 3 bases and J by 8 bases, with 10 bases between the two germline ends. The germline gives CDR1 MNHEY, CDR2 SMNVEV (reference sequence). CDR3 DNA: TGTGCCAGCAGTTTGTCCGGGATGGGCTACACCTTC. Translated: CASSLSGMGYTF.

Ten or more counts support this clonotype. CDR3 residues: CASSSGLAAEQYF. The CDR3 bases are TGTGCCAGCAGTTCGGGACTAGCCGCCGAGCAGTACTTC. V usage is TRBV6-2 or TRBV6-3 and J usage is TRBJ2-7, with 9 bases identical to TRBD2. V lost 4 bases to trimming and J lost 6 bases; unmatched junction nucleotides: 4. Germline V CDR1 and CDR2: MNHEY, SVGEGT. The CDR3 consists of 13 residues.

The chain uses TRBV7-6 and TRBJ2-7; tentative D call: TRBD2 (5 bases). Trimming shortened V by 5 bases and J by 3 bases, and 11 bases separated the two germline ends. This CDR3 is built from 13 residues. Germline lookup yields CDR1 SGHVS and CDR2 FNYEAQ. Here the CDR3 reads CASSPEVNYEQYF. The CDR3 nucleotides are TGTGCCAGCAGCCCGGAGGTCAACTACGAGCAGTACTTC.

The J gene is TRBJ2-7, the V gene TRBV20-1; 10 positions match TRBD1. Unmatched junction bases numbered 6, after V lost 1 base and J lost 6 bases. This CDR3 is 14 amino acids long. Germline loops: CDR1 DFQATT, CDR2 SNEGSKA (reference sequence). This CDR3 is CSARGGTGEREQYF. DNA of the CDR3: TGCAGTGCTAGAGGCGGGACAGGGGAGCGCGAGCAGTACTTC.

This clonotype was detected ten times or more. V gene TRBV27 combines with J gene TRBJ1-5, with a possible D match to TRBD1 (6 bases). Germline assignment: CDR1 MNHEY and CDR2 SMNVEV (reference sequence). The CDR3 runs to 16 residues. V was clipped by 6 bases and J by 5 bases, with 20 bases between them. CDR3 loop: CASSHTGLLRDQPQHF. CDR3 sequence (DNA): TGTGCCAGCAGCCACACAGGGCTACTTAGGGATCAGCCCCAGCATTTT.

Only a few counts were recorded for this clonotype. The rearrangement uses TRBV11-2 and TRBJ1-3, with 8 bases that match TRBD1. The V segment lost 5 bases and the J segment 2 bases; nucleotides outside the gene matches: 8. The CDR3 is 16 residues long. Germline V gene data show CDR1 as SGHAT and CDR2 as FQNNGV. This chain's CDR3 is CASSPRRGPTGNTIYF. CDR3 sequence (DNA): TGTGCCAGCAGCCCACGCAGGGGGCCCACTGGAAACACCATATATTTT.

The gene calls are TRBV28 and TRBJ2-5; 9 bases agree with TRBD1. The CDR3 loop spans 15 amino acids. Trimming removed 6 bases from V and 4 bases from J; junction bases left unmatched: 9. From germline, CDR1 is MDHEN and CDR2 SYDVKM. CDR3 sequence reads: CASRTQGAGRETQYF. CDR3 sequence (DNA): TGTGCCAGCAGAACACAGGGGGCTGGACGAGAGACCCAGTACTTC. Together with reference TRBV28 and TRBJ2-5, the CDR3 gives the full variable domain: DVKVTQSSRYLVKRTGEKVFLECVQDMDHENMFWYRQDPGLGLRLIYFSYDVKMKEKGDIPEGYSVSREKKERFSLILESASTNQTSMYLCASRTQGAGRETQYFGPGTRLLVL.

This clonotype was counted ten times or more. J is TRBJ1-1 and V is TRBV6-1, with 10 bases that match TRBD1. CDR3 size: 14 residues. The junction had 3 bases not matched to a gene; V was cut back by 3 bases and J by 5 bases. Germline CDR1 MNHNS, CDR2 SASEGT. The DNA of the CDR3 is TGTGCCAGCAGTGATCGGGGACAGGGGACTGAAGCTTTCTTT. This encodes CASSDRGQGTEAFF.

This clonotype was counted at least ten times. The chain couples TRBV29-1 to TRBJ2-7, with TRBD2 matching 9 bases. V shed 3 bases, J shed 1 base, and the junction held 19 bases outside the gene matches. There are 19 residues in the CDR3. Germline values: CDR1 SQVTM, CDR2 ANQGSEA. CDR3 loop: CSVERAAGGPGSPSYEQYF. In DNA, the CDR3 is TGCAGCGTTGAGAGGGCCGCGGGAGGGCCAGGGTCCCCTTCCTACGAGCAGTACTTC.

This clonotype was seen only a few times. V usage is TRBV11-2 and J usage is TRBJ2-7; 15 bases are shared with TRBD2. Per germline, CDR1 SGHAT and CDR2 FQNNGV. Trimming removed 2 bases from V and 6 bases from J; junction bases left unmatched: 5. This CDR3 comprises 16 residues. The DNA for the CDR3 is TGTGCCAGCAGCTTAAGTGGGACTAGCGGGAGGCCCGAGCAGTACTTC. Its translation: CASSLSGTSGRPEQYF.

This clonotype was counted at least ten times. The chain employs TRBV7-3 and TRBJ2-2; 10 bases align to TRBD2. V was pared by 3 bases and J by 6 bases, with 4 bases of the junction left unmatched. Germline V gene sequence: CDR1 SGHTA, CDR2 FQGTGA. This CDR3 spans 15 amino acids. CDR3 sequence (DNA): TGTGCCAGCAGCTTTCCTAGCGGGAGCGCCGGGGAGCTGTTTTTT. It codes for CASSFPSGSAGELFF.

At least ten counts were recorded for this clonotype. J is TRBJ2-5 and V is TRBV5-1; D call uncertain. CDR1 is SGHRS, CDR2 YFSETQ, per germline. Trimming left V 5 bases short and J 1 base short, with 6 bases between. The CDR3 has 12 amino acids. This CDR3 reads CASRRIQETQYF. CDR3 DNA: TGCGCCAGCAGACGGATCCAAGAGACCCAGTACTTC. Complete variable domain (other parts from reference TRBV5-1 and TRBJ2-5): KAGVTQTPRYLIKTRGQQVTLSCSPISGHRSVSWYQQTPGQGLQFLFEYFSETQRNKGNFPGRFSGRQFSNSRSEMNVSTLELGDSALYLCASRRIQETQYFGPGTRLLVL.

The gene calls are TRBV2 and TRBJ2-7; 12 positions match TRBD2. Per the germline V gene, CDR1 is SNHLY and CDR2 is FYNNEI. V lost 6 bases and J lost 2; bases outside the gene matches: 5. This CDR3 has 15 residues. The CDR3 spells CASRPPSGRAYEQYF. The CDR3 DNA reads as TGTGCCAGCAGACCCCCTAGCGGGAGGGCCTACGAGCAGTACTTC.